The 10 T cell receptor beta chains given below trace back to one sample, sequenced in a study of shared clonotypes between healthy human individuals. Measured with immunoSEQ multiplex PCR; TCRdb has only the in-frame clones, and not every one. The sample shows a few hundred thousand clones, over 75% of them seen only once. The sample taken for sequencing was memory CD8+ T cells sorted from blood. Indicated subset: CD45RO+ cells pooled with CCR7-negative TemRA cells. The receptors derive from a man between 18 and 35 years old in good health.

This chain links TRBV27 with TRBJ2-3; 8 nucleotides agree with TRBD2. V gave up 6 bases and J gave up 3 bases; unmatched junction bases: 8. The CDR3 loop spans 15 amino acids. Germline V CDR1 and CDR2: MNHEY, SMNVEV (reference sequence). CDR3 protein: CASSMIRGGTDTQYF. Written as DNA, the CDR3 is TGTGCCAGCAGCATGATACGGGGGGGGACAGATACGCAGTATTTT.

The genes are TRBV5-4 and TRBJ1-1; the D gene is possibly TRBD1 (5 bases). V gave up 1 base and J gave up 1 base, with 8 bases separating them. The CDR3 consists of 14 residues. Germline V gene lookup returns CDR1 SGHNT and CDR2 YYREEE (reference sequence). The CDR3 bases are TGTGCCAGCAGCTTGTCTCAGGGGAACACTGAAGCTTTCTTT. Its protein product is CASSLSQGNTEAFF.

The V gene is TRBV9, the J gene TRBJ1-6; TRBD1 agrees at 8 bases. The CDR3 covers 16 residues. The ends lost 3 bases at V and 6 bases at J; junction bases unmatched: 8. The germline gives CDR1 SGDLS, CDR2 YYNGEE. For the CDR3, the DNA is TGTGCCAGCAGCGCCCAGGGACAGGACCCTAATTCACCCCTCCACTTT. Translated: CASSAQGQDPNSPLHF.

DNA of the CDR3: TGCGCCAGCAGCCAAGAAGGACAGTGGCAAGACGAGCAGTACTTC. It is translated as CASSQEGQWQDEQYF. The chain carries TRBV4-1 and TRBJ2-7; D possibly corresponds to TRBD1 (6 bases). In germline, CDR1 is MGHRA, CDR2 YSYEKL. CDR3 size: 15 residues. The V end lost 0 bases, the J end lost 5 bases, and 14 bases lay between the germline ends.

As concerns this clone: Additional DNA sequences in this sample encode the identical CDR3. The chain combines TRBV10-2 with TRBJ1-1; D is unresolved. The CDR3 spans 11 residues. CDR1 and CDR2 (germline): WSHSY, SAAADI. Trimming removed 0 bases from V and 5 bases from J, with 1 base in between. CDR3 sequence (DNA): TGCGCCAGCAGTGAGTCTACTGAAGCTTTCTTT. As protein: CASSESTEAFF.

CDR3 nucleotides: TGTGCCAGCAGCCCCACGCGGGGGGCTGGCGCAGATACGCAGTATTTT. The encoded protein is CASSPTRGAGADTQYF. The V and J genes are TRBV4-2 and TRBJ2-3, with 8 positions matching TRBD2. The length of the CDR3 is 16 residues. V lost 4 bases to trimming and J lost 4 bases; unmatched junction nucleotides: 10. CDR1 and CDR2 from the germline V gene are LGHNA and YNFKEQ.

The J gene is TRBJ1-2, the V gene TRBV7-9; TRBD1 agrees at 7 bases. The CDR3 totals 16 residues. Germline V gene lookup returns CDR1 SEHNR and CDR2 FQNEAQ (reference sequence). V dropped 4 bases and J dropped 5; count of bases not matched to a gene: 13. The DNA of the CDR3 is TGTGCCAGCAGCTCCTCGACAGGGAGGGGAACTTATGGCTACACCTTC. Residues: CASSSSTGRGTYGYTF.

Comment on this clone: Other DNA sequences in the sample encode the same CDR3. The chain employs TRBV12-5 and TRBJ1-6; TRBD1 matches at 8 bases. Germline trimming cut 1 base from V and 10 bases from J; bases unmatched to any gene: 0. This CDR3 is 13 amino acids long. Germline V CDR1 and CDR2: LGHNT, FRNRAP. The CDR3 here is CASGLDRGSPLHF. The CDR3 DNA sequence: TGTGCTAGTGGTTTGGACAGGGGGTCACCCCTCCACTTT. The variable domain in full, completed from reference TRBV12-5 and TRBJ1-6, reads DARVTQTPRHKVTEMGQEVTMRCQPILGHNTVFWYRQTMMQGLELLAYFRNRAPLDDSGMPKDRFSAEMPDATLATLKIQPSEPRDSAVYFCASGLDRGSPLHFGNGTRLTVT.

This clone was observed a single time. The rearrangement links TRBV28 to TRBJ1-1; the D is unclear. This CDR3 spans 14 amino acids. CDR1 and CDR2 (germline): MDHEN, SYDVKM. Trimming cost V 7 bases and J 5 bases, with 17 bases left between them. The CDR3 sequence: CASNRLPGRTEAFF. The CDR3 region has the DNA TGTGCCAGCAATCGACTCCCTGGGAGAACTGAAGCTTTCTTT.

This chain joins TRBV30 and TRBJ1-1; D unclear. Trimming took off 8 bases at V and 4 bases at J, with 20 bases between the two ends. CDR1 is GTSNPN and CDR2 is SVGIG in the germline V gene (reference sequence). The CDR3 extends over 14 amino acids. The CDR3 DNA follows: TGTGCCGGAGACTCCGGAACGGTGGGCACTGAAGCTTTCTTT. The encoded protein is CAGDSGTVGTEAFF.